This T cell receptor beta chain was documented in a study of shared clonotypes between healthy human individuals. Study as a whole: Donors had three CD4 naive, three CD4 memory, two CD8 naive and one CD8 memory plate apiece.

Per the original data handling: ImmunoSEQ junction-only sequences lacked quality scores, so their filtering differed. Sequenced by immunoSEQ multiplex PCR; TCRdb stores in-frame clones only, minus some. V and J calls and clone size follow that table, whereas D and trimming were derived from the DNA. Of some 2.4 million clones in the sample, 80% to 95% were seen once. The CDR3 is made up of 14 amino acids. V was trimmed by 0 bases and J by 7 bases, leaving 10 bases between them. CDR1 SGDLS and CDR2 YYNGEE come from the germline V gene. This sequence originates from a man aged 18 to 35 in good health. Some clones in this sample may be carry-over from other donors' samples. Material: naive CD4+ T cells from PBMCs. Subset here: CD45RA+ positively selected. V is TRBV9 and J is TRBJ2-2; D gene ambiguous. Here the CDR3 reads CASSVVSPSGELFF. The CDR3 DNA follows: TGTGCCAGCAGCGTAGTTTCCCCAAGCGGGGAGCTGTTTTTT.